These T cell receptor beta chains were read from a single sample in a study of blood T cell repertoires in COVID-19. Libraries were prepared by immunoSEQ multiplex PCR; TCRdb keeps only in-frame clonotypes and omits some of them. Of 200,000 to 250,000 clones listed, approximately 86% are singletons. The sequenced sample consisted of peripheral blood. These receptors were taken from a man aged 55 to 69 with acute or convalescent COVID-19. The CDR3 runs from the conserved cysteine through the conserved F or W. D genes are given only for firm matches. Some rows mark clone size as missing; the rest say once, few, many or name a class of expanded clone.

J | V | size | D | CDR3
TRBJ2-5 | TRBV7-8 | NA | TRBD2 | CASSLGVMSGGPRETQYF
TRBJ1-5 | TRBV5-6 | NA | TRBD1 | CASSLGQGSQPQHF
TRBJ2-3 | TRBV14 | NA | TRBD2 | CASSQDLLAGVTDTQYF
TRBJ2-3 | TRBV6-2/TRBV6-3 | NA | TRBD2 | CASSYFRGGAGTDTQYF
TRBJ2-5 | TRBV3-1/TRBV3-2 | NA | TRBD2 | CASSQGALAGGGETQYF
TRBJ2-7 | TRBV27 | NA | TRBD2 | CASSPTSGGYEQYF
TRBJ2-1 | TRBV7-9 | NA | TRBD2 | CASSLGSSGGASHEQFF
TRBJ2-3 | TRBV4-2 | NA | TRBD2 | CASSHYELAGGTDTQYF
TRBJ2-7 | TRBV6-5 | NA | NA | CASSSTGFSYEQYF
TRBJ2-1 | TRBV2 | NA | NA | CASSDSPGGTNEQFF
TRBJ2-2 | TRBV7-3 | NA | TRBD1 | CASSKDRVTGELFF
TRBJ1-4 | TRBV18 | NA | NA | CASSPRQATSTNEKLFF
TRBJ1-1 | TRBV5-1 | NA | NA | CASSLEGGARNTEAFF
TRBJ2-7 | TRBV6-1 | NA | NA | CASSESYEQYF
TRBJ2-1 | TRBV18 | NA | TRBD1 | CASSPGAGGYNEQFF
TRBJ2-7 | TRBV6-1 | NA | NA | CASSETQGRIYEQYF
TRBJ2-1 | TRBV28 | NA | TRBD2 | CASSSPLGLAGGLGNEQFF
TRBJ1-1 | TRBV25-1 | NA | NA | CASFVQSVNTEAFF
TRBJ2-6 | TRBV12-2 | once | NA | CASRLRGGSPNSGANVLTF
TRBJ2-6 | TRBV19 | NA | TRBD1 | CASIRRTGSLGANVLTF